This entry concerns a single TCR beta chain. The source of the sample is a study of blood T cell repertoires in COVID-19. TCRdb keeps only in-frame clones here, not all; method: immunoSEQ multiplex PCR. This table has about 82,000 clones, about 89% appearing once. CDR1 and CDR2 (germline): GTSNPN, SVGIG (reference sequence). The CDR3 is 16 residues long. V dropped 1 base and J dropped 0 bases, with 10 bases sitting between them. This TCR derives from a woman between 50 and 59 years old with acute COVID-19. This rearrangement joins TRBV30 to TRBJ2-6; D is ambiguous. The sequenced sample consisted of PBMCs or T cells enriched from blood (not recorded which). CDR3 loop: CAWSGATPSGANVLTF. Written as DNA, the CDR3 is TGTGCCTGGAGTGGGGCGACACCCTCTGGGGCCAACGTCCTGACTTTC.